The 13 T cell receptor beta chains below were found in one sample sequenced in a study of cytomegalovirus exposure and HLA in healthy donors. The data were produced by immunoSEQ multiplex PCR, yet TCRdb's version contains in-frame clones alone and is incomplete. The sample yields some 150,000 clones, approximately 94% seen once. The sample taken for sequencing was PBMCs. The receptors originated from a man younger than 35 in good health and CMV-seropositive.

This chain connects TRBV4-2 to TRBJ2-7; 9 bases map to TRBD2. The germline V gene has CDR1 LGHNA and CDR2 YNFKEQ. The CDR3 spans 15 residues. Losses at the gene ends were 3 bases for V and 2 bases for J; bases not matched to a gene: 5. CDR3 sequence reads: CASSQVAGATYEQYF. DNA of the CDR3: TGTGCCAGCAGCCAGGTAGCGGGAGCCACCTACGAGCAGTACTTC.

CDR3 protein: CASSLVGARTEAFF. The CDR3 bases are TGTGCCAGCAGCTTAGTGGGGGCACGTACTGAAGCTTTCTTT. This rearrangement joins TRBV7-9 to TRBJ1-1, with D possibly being TRBD1 (6 bases). V was pared by 1 base and J by 5 bases, with 11 bases between. Germline loops: CDR1 SEHNR, CDR2 FQNEAQ (reference sequence). CDR3 size: 14 residues.

This rearrangement joins TRBV10-1 to TRBJ2-3; no clear D gene. Germline V gene data show CDR1 as WNHNN and CDR2 as SYGVQD (reference sequence). The CDR3 consists of 14 residues. V was cut by 2 bases and J by 1 base, with 7 bases left in between. The CDR3 bases are TGCGCCAGCAGTGAGACTATGCGCACAGATACGCAGTATTTT. Translation: CASSETMRTDTQYF.

The chain links TRBV5-1 to TRBJ2-6, with 11 bases matching TRBD1. Germline trimming cut 1 base from V and 0 bases from J; bases unmatched to any gene: 3. CDR1 is SGHRS and CDR2 is YFSETQ in the germline V gene. The CDR3 totals 18 residues. The CDR3: CASSLWGTGGSGANVLTF. CDR3 DNA: TGCGCCAGCAGCTTGTGGGGGACAGGGGGCTCTGGGGCCAACGTCCTGACTTTC.

The chain couples TRBV7-2 to TRBJ1-2; a possible D gene is TRBD1 (5 bases). CDR1 is SGHTA and CDR2 is FQGNSA in the germline V gene. Trimming removed 5 bases at V and 5 bases at J, with 9 bases between. The CDR3 consists of 12 residues. The CDR3 reads CASSPDRYGYTF. Written as DNA, the CDR3 is TGTGCCAGCAGCCCCGACAGATATGGCTACACCTTC.

V gene TRBV29-1 combines with J gene TRBJ2-1; D remains unclear. The CDR3 loop spans 12 amino acids. Germline values: CDR1 SQVTM, CDR2 ANQGSEA. V lost 7 bases and J 6 bases, leaving 13 bases between the germline ends. CDR3 DNA: TGCAGCGCTCAAAAAGCCGCCAATGAGCAGTTCTTC. Amino acid sequence: CSAQKAANEQFF.

The rearrangement uses TRBV30 and TRBJ2-7, with D maybe TRBD2 (5 bases). The CDR3 covers 13 residues. Trimming took off 3 bases at V and 4 bases at J, with 13 bases between the two ends. Germline CDR1 GTSNPN, CDR2 SVGIG (reference sequence). The CDR3 nucleotides read TGTGCCTGGAGGCGTACGGGGAAGTACGAGCAGTACTTC. Translation gives CAWRRTGKYEQYF.

The chain links TRBV27 to TRBJ2-4; perhaps TRBD2 as D (7 bases). This CDR3 has 14 residues. Germline CDR1 and CDR2: MNHEY and SMNVEV (reference sequence). V lost 3 bases to trimming and J lost 7 bases, with 13 bases between them. CDR3 in amino acids: CASSLRGGWNIQYF. Here the CDR3 DNA reads TGTGCCAGCAGTTTGAGGGGGGGATGGAACATTCAGTACTTC.

The chain uses TRBV28 and TRBJ1-1; no reliable D call. The CDR3 has 14 amino acids. Germline V gene data show CDR1 as MDHEN and CDR2 as SYDVKM. Trimming removed 4 bases from V and 5 bases from J, with 14 bases in between. CDR3 in amino acids: CASSSVIPRTEAFF. In DNA, the CDR3 is TGTGCCAGCAGTTCTGTCATCCCGAGGACTGAAGCTTTCTTT.

This clone showed up just once. The CDR3 DNA reads as TGTGCCAGCAGCCCCGATTGTGGGAGGGAGAAGTGCTACACCTTC. Encoded protein: CASSPDCGREKCYTF. This chain links TRBV21-1 with TRBJ1-2. TRBV21-1 is a recognized pseudogene. The CDR3 sequence is 15 residues long.

This chain uses TRBV6-1 with TRBJ1-1; D is undetermined. Looked up from germline, CDR1 is MNHNS and CDR2 is SASEGT. This CDR3 has 13 residues. V lost 6 bases, J lost 0 bases, and 8 bases lay in between. The CDR3 sequence is CASSPSLNTEAFF. In DNA form, the CDR3 reads TGTGCCAGCAGCCCCTCCCTGAACACTGAAGCTTTCTTT.

The chain uses TRBV6-1 and TRBJ2-1, with 7 bases aligning to TRBD1. There are 14 residues in the CDR3. The germline V gene encodes CDR1 MNHNS and CDR2 SASEGT. V lost 7 bases and J lost 6; bases outside the gene matches: 9. In nucleotides, the CDR3 is TGTGCCAGCACGATCGGGACAGCTCTCAATGAGCAGTTCTTC. Its protein is CASTIGTALNEQFF.

This rearrangement joins TRBV2 to TRBJ2-7; 7 bases align to TRBD1. The CDR3 has 15 amino acids. The germline gives CDR1 SNHLY, CDR2 FYNNEI. V trimming: 5 bases; J trimming: 2 bases; junction bases outside the gene matches: 9. CDR3 amino acids: CASSLTGVWAYEQYF. CDR3 sequence (DNA): TGTGCCAGCAGTTTAACAGGGGTATGGGCCTACGAGCAGTACTTC.